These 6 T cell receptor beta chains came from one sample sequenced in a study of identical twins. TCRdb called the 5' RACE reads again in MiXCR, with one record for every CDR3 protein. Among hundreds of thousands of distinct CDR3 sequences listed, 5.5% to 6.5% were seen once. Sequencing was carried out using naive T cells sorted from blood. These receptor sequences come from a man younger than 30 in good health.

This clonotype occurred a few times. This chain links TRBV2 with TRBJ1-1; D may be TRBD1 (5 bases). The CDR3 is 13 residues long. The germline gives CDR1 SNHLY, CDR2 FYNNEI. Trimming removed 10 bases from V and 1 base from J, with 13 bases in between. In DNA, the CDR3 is TGTGCCACCCCGCGGGGCAGGAACACTGAAGCTTTCTTT. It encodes CATPRGRNTEAFF.

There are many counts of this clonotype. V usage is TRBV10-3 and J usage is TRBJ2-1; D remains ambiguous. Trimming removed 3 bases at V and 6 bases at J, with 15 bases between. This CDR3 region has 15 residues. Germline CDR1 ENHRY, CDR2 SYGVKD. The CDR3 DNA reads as TGTGCCATCAGTGATCTGTCGTTATCTTCCAATGAGCAGTTCTTC. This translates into CAISDLSLSSNEQFF.

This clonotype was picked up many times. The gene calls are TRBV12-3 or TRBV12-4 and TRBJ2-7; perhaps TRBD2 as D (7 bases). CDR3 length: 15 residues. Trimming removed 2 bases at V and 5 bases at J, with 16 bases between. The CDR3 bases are TGTGCCAGCAGTTTAAGGGGGGGTGTCCCTAACGAGCAGTACTTC. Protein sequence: CASSLRGGVPNEQYF.

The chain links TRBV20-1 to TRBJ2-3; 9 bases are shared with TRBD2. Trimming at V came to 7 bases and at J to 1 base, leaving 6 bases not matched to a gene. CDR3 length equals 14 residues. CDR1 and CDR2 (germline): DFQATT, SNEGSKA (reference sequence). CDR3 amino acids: CSGIKREGTDTQYF. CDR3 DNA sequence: TGCAGTGGTATTAAGCGGGAGGGCACAGATACGCAGTATTTT.

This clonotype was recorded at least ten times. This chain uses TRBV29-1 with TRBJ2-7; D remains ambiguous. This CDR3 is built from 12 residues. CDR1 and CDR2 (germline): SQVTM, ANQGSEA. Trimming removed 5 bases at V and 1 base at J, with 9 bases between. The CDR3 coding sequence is TGCAGCGTTTATCTAGATTCCTACGAGCAGTACTTC. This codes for CSVYLDSYEQYF.

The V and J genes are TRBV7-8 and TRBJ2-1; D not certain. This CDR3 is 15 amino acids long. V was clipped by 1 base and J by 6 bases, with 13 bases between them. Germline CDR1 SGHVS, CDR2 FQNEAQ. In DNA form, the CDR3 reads TGTGCCAGCAGCTTAGTCGTATCTCGAGGCAATGAGCAGTTCTTC. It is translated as CASSLVVSRGNEQFF.